Below, 22 T cell receptor beta chains from the same sample are listed, as sequenced in a study of a mutant IDH1 vaccine in newly diagnosed glioma. Time point given: week 23, last vaccination. Each dose of the vaccine consisted of 300 ug of mutant IDH1 20-mer peptide, with topical imiquimod. The repertoire was sequenced with immunoSEQ multiplex PCR; TCRdb's copy has only in-frame clones and lacks some. In the table there are more than 25,000 clones, approximately 90% of which are singletons. These receptors have no identified antigens. The sample here was PBMCs, taken from a glioma patient whose treatment included an IDH1 peptide vaccine. Every receptor here comes from a middle-aged man with glioma.

This chain joins TRBV11-2 and TRBJ1-2; tentatively, D is TRBD1 (5 bases). The CDR3 has 15 residues. CDR1 is SGHAT, CDR2 FQNNGV, per germline. The V and J ends lost 2 bases and 7 bases respectively, with 17 bases between them. DNA of the CDR3: TGTGCCAGCAGCTTACTGGGCAGCAGGACAAGTGGCTACACCTTC. Translated: CASSLLGSRTSGYTF.

This chain connects TRBV7-9 to TRBJ2-2; D unclear. Germline V lookup: CDR1 SEHNR, CDR2 FQNEAQ (reference sequence). Trimming took off 2 bases at V and 5 bases at J, with 9 bases between the two ends. The CDR3 sequence is 14 residues long. Written as DNA, the CDR3 is TGTGCCAGCAGCTTATGGCTCGGAACCGGGGAGCTGTTTTTT. The encoded protein is CASSLWLGTGELFF.

This sequence joins TRBV6-6 and TRBJ2-7; the match to TRBD1 covers 10 bases. The germline V gene encodes CDR1 MNHNY and CDR2 SVGAGI (reference sequence). This CDR3 has 13 amino acids. V shed 7 bases and J 5 bases; nucleotides not matched to a gene: 5. The CDR3 reads CASIDRGLHEQYV. CDR3 bases: TGTGCCAGCATCGACAGGGGGCTACACGAGCAGTACGTC.

The rearrangement uses TRBV27 and TRBJ1-1; 7 positions agree with TRBD1. Trimming took 1 base from V and 5 from J; bases not matched to a gene: 4. The CDR3 has 14 amino acids. The V gene's germline CDR1 is MNHEY and CDR2 SMNVEV (reference sequence). CDR3 nucleotide sequence: TGTGCCAGCAGTTTATTGAGGGGGCGGACTGAAGCTTTCTTT. Its protein product is CASSLLRGRTEAFF.

The rearrangement joins TRBV6-6 to TRBJ1-1; 10 bases align to TRBD1. There are 14 residues in the CDR3. The trim removed 10 bases at V and 1 base at J, leaving 6 bases unmatched. Per germline, CDR1 MNHNY and CDR2 SVGAGI (reference sequence). CDR3 in DNA: TGTGCCACGACGAGGACAGGGGGGAACACTGAAGCTTTCTTT. The encoded protein is CATTRTGGNTEAFF.

The V and J genes are TRBV4-3 and TRBJ1-2, with no clear D. The CDR3 is 15 residues long. CDR1 is LGHNA, CDR2 YSLEER, per germline. V shed 0 bases and J shed 8 bases, with 16 bases lying between them. The CDR3 nucleotides read TGCGCCAGCAGCCAAGATCTTGGAACTTCGACCGGCTACACCTTC. This gives the protein CASSQDLGTSTGYTF.

The J gene is TRBJ1-1, the V gene TRBV5-6; D not certain. CDR1 is SGHDT, CDR2 YYEEEE, per germline. With 1 base removed from V and 0 bases from J, the gap between germline ends came to 1 base. The CDR3 is 12 residues long. The CDR3 DNA is TGTGCCAGCAGCTTGCTGAACACTGAAGCTTTCTTT. Its translation is CASSLLNTEAFF.

The CDR3 spells CASSGSTGRNTEAFF. CDR3 nucleotides: TGCGCCAGCAGTGGGTCTACAGGTCGGAACACTGAAGCTTTCTTT. The chain joins TRBV10-1 to TRBJ1-1, with D perhaps matching TRBD1 (5 bases). CDR1 is WNHNN and CDR2 is SYGVQD in the germline V gene (reference sequence). The CDR3 is 15 residues long. Trimming pared 4 bases from V and 1 base from J, leaving 13 bases between.

The chain links TRBV10-3 to TRBJ2-1, with D possibly being TRBD2 (7 bases). Per the germline V gene, CDR1 is ENHRY and CDR2 is SYGVKD. Trimming left V 3 bases short and J 10 bases short, with 19 bases between. The CDR3 extends over 15 amino acids. The DNA of the CDR3 is TGTGCCATCAGTGATACAGTGAGGGGGGGCGAAGAGCAGTTCTTC. It encodes CAISDTVRGGEEQFF.

The V gene is TRBV6-1, the J gene TRBJ1-2; 8 bases are shared with TRBD1. J lost 2 bases, V lost 4 bases, and 6 bases had no gene match. Germline CDR1 is MNHNS and CDR2 is SASEGT. This CDR3 comprises 15 residues. The CDR3 here is CASSVGQAKNYGYTF. In DNA, the CDR3 is TGTGCCAGCAGTGTGGGACAGGCGAAAAACTATGGCTACACCTTC.

The V and J genes are TRBV2 and TRBJ1-2; D perhaps matches TRBD1 (5 bases). Trimming stripped 6 bases from V and 8 bases from J, with 16 bases between. The CDR3 is made up of 13 amino acids. CDR1 is SNHLY, CDR2 FYNNEI, per germline. The CDR3 DNA follows: TGTGCCAGCAGCGAACCCGGACACGGGGGCTACACCTTC. It is translated as CASSEPGHGGYTF.

This chain joins TRBV19 and TRBJ1-1; D perhaps matches TRBD1 (5 bases). V was shortened by 7 bases and J by 6 bases, with 21 bases between the two germline ends. The length of the CDR3 is 15 residues. Germline V gene sequence: CDR1 LNHDA, CDR2 SQIVND (reference sequence). The CDR3 reads CASTPWGRTDPEAFF. CDR3 sequence (DNA): TGTGCCAGTACCCCATGGGGACGGACGGACCCTGAAGCTTTCTTT.

This chain uses TRBV19 with TRBJ1-2; D is undetermined. The V gene's germline CDR1 is LNHDA and CDR2 SQIVND (reference sequence). The CDR3 extends over 13 amino acids. Deletions cut 4 bases from V and 9 bases from J, with 15 bases between. DNA for the CDR3: TGTGCCAGTAGTAGTGAGGGTTCCACGCGCTACACCTTC. Its translation is CASSSEGSTRYTF.

The chain couples TRBV10-3 to TRBJ1-6; 7 bases line up with TRBD1. Germline trimming cut 5 bases from V and 10 bases from J; bases unmatched to any gene: 8. The CDR3 consists of 14 residues. Germline lookup yields CDR1 ENHRY and CDR2 SYGVKD. CDR3: CAISPTGRESPLHF. CDR3 nucleotide sequence: TGTGCCATCAGTCCGACAGGGAGAGAATCACCCCTCCACTTT.

This rearrangement joins TRBV27 to TRBJ1-2; 9 bases match TRBD1. The CDR3 covers 17 residues. V was clipped by 5 bases and J by 5 bases; unmatched bases: 15. Germline V gene data show CDR1 as MNHEY and CDR2 as SMNVEV (reference sequence). DNA of the CDR3: TGTGCCAGCAGTAATACCGGGACAGGGATGGCTTTATATGGCTACACCTTC. Residues: CASSNTGTGMALYGYTF.

The genes are TRBV6-4 and TRBJ2-6; D remains unclear. V was shortened by 3 bases and J by 0 bases, with 3 bases between the two germline ends. Germline loops: CDR1 MRHNA, CDR2 SNTAGT. The CDR3 sequence is 14 residues long. This CDR3 is CASSEVSGANVLTF. The CDR3 DNA sequence: TGTGCCAGCAGTGAAGTCTCTGGGGCCAACGTCCTGACTTTC.

This chain connects TRBV2 to TRBJ2-1; TRBD1 agrees at 8 bases. The V segment lost 6 bases and the J segment 2 bases; nucleotides outside the gene matches: 15. From germline, CDR1 is SNHLY and CDR2 FYNNEI. This CDR3 region has 18 residues. The CDR3 sequence: CASSQWARGQGTYNEQFF. DNA for the CDR3: TGTGCCAGCAGCCAATGGGCCCGAGGACAGGGCACCTACAATGAGCAGTTCTTC.

This rearrangement joins TRBV11-3 to TRBJ1-5; D is undetermined. CDR1 SGHNT and CDR2 YENEEA come from the germline V gene. Trimming removed 6 bases at V and 5 bases at J, with 11 bases between. CDR3 length: 13 residues. In nucleotides, the CDR3 is TGTGCCAGCAGGTCGAGGGCCCATCAGCCCCAGCATTTT. Amino acid sequence: CASRSRAHQPQHF.

V gene TRBV6-5 combines with J gene TRBJ1-1; possibly TRBD1 for D (6 bases). The V and J ends lost 2 bases and 10 bases respectively, with 14 bases between them. The CDR3 extends over 13 amino acids. Germline loops: CDR1 MNHEY, CDR2 SVGAGI. The CDR3 loop is CASSYSEGGPAFF. The CDR3 DNA is TGTGCCAGCAGTTACAGTGAAGGGGGACCAGCTTTCTTT.

This chain connects TRBV7-2 to TRBJ1-2; TRBD1 might be the D (5 bases). Per the germline V gene, CDR1 is SGHTA and CDR2 is FQGNSA. The ends were cut back, 4 bases at V and 0 bases at J, with 18 bases in the middle. The CDR3 length is 17 residues. CDR3 amino acids: CASSSRFGAEANYGYTF. CDR3 DNA: TGTGCCAGCAGCTCCCGTTTTGGGGCTGAAGCTAACTATGGCTACACCTTC. The whole variable domain, remainder taken from reference TRBV7-2 and TRBJ1-2, is GAGVSQSPSNKVTEKGKDVELRCDPISGHTALYWYRQSLGQGLEFLIYFQGNSAPDKSGLPSDRFSAERTGGSVSTLTIQRTQQEDSAVYLCASSSRFGAEANYGYTFGSGTRLTVV.

The rearrangement uses TRBV10-2 and TRBJ2-1; D tentatively reads TRBD1 or TRBD2 (5 bases each). Deletions cut 6 bases from V and 0 bases from J, with 12 bases between. Germline V gene data show CDR1 as WSHSY and CDR2 as SAAADI. This CDR3 is built from 15 residues. The CDR3 is CASSPGRSSYNEQFF. The CDR3 coding sequence is TGCGCCAGCAGCCCGGGACGTAGCTCCTACAATGAGCAGTTCTTC.

J is TRBJ2-7 and V is TRBV11-2; D perhaps matches TRBD1 (7 bases). Trimming shortened V by 5 bases and J by 8 bases, and 19 bases separated the two germline ends. In germline, CDR1 is SGHAT, CDR2 FQNNGV. The CDR3 is 14 amino acids. The CDR3: CASSRGGTEAKQYF. The CDR3 bases are TGTGCCAGCAGCCGTGGGGGGACAGAAGCAAAGCAGTACTTC.